Below, one T cell receptor (beta chain) is given with its context. What it binds is unknown. Following RNA extraction, reverse transcription yielded cDNA that acted as the sequencing template. Clones were sequenced by immunoSEQ multiplex PCR, and TCRdb holds only the in-frame ones, with some missing. In the table there are some 120,000 clones, over 60% of which are singletons. V gave up 3 bases and J gave up 7 bases, with 10 bases separating them. The CDR3 is 12 amino acids. Germline loops: CDR1 SEHNR, CDR2 FQNEAQ (reference sequence). Treatment: oral pan-JAK inhibitor, 5-10 mg twice daily. These data belong to a study of CD8+ T cells in alopecia areata. Findings and limits, study-wide: Scalp clonality dropped significantly under tofacitinib, as did expanded CD8+ top-100 clones. The study found that many expanded lesional clones persisted in scalp and blood during tofacitinib. Resident alphabeta T cells of normal skin are also sequenced in scalp samples. Having just one nonresponder leaves the connection between baseline CD8+ expansion and response unresolved.

This specimen consisted of CD4+ T cells sorted from blood, obtained at week 4, from a patient treated with tofacitinib. This chain uses TRBV7-9 with TRBJ2-7; possible D gene TRBD2, 5 bases. This TCR came from a human donor with alopecia areata. CDR3 amino acids: CASSLGSTEQYF. The CDR3 region has the DNA TGTGCCAGCAGCTTGGGGAGTACGGAGCAGTACTTC. Full variable domain (outside the CDR3, taken from reference TRBV7-9 and TRBJ2-7): DTGVSQNPRHKITKRGQNVTFRCDPISEHNRLYWYRQTLGQGPEFLTYFQNEAQLEKSRLLSDRFSAERPKGSFSTLEIQRTEQGDSAMYLCASSLGSTEQYFGPGTRLTVT.